This TCR beta chain came from a study of CD8 T cells in ankylosing spondylitis. This clonotype was detected once. Its antigen is not identified. Quantitative molecular-barcoded 5'-RACE generated the TCR beta libraries. TCRdb independently ran MiXCR on the 5' RACE reads; one entry per CDR3 protein. The sample carries roughly 700,000 distinct CDR3 sequences, around 20% recorded once. Study-level points and caveats: Roughly eight highly homologous variants formed a TCR beta motif that appeared characteristic of ankylosing spondylitis blood. There was reportedly significant enrichment of clones that were disease-linked in matched ankylosing spondylitis synovial fluid. Earlier studies detected some motif variants in reactive arthritis synovial fluid and blood.

The sequence was obtained from a male donor with ankylosing spondylitis. Sequencing input: blood, either unsorted or a sorted T cell fraction (not recorded which).

The CDR3 loop reads CASSLQRISTDTQYF. CDR3 in DNA: TGTGCCAGCAGCTTACAGCGGATAAGCACAGATACGCAGTATTTT. This chain connects TRBV7-2 to TRBJ2-3; possibly TRBD2 for D (5 bases). The V end was cut by 2 bases, the J end by 0 bases, with 9 bases between. The length of the CDR3 is 15 residues. Germline CDR1 is SGHTA and CDR2 is FQGNSA.